A single sample gave rise to the 5 T cell receptor beta chains below, sequenced in a study of beta chain features in type 1 diabetes. Expressed TCRB transcripts were sequenced after all isolated RNA was converted to cDNA. Measured with immunoSEQ multiplex PCR; TCRdb has only the in-frame clones, and not every one. The profile shows about 620,000 clones, around 16% of them singletons. The sequenced sample was naive CD4+ T cells from blood. These receptors were collected from a man aged 18 to 29 in good health.

V usage is TRBV18 and J usage is TRBJ1-4; no clear D. This CDR3 spans 13 amino acids. Trimming took 8 bases from V and 3 from J, leaving 10 bases between them. Per the germline V gene, CDR1 is KGHSH and CDR2 is LQKENI. CDR3 protein: CASTSKPNEKLFF. For the CDR3, the DNA is TGTGCCAGCACTAGCAAACCTAATGAAAAACTGTTTTTT.

In this sample, this clone turned up a few times. The chain carries TRBV27 and TRBJ1-4; unclear D gene. The germline gives CDR1 MNHEY, CDR2 SMNVEV (reference sequence). The CDR3 length is 16 residues. The V gene lost 4 bases and the J gene lost 4 bases, with 16 bases spanning the gap. The CDR3 sequence: CASSSTVRRVNEKLFF. The DNA of the CDR3 is TGTGCCAGCAGTTCCACCGTCCGGAGAGTTAATGAAAAACTGTTTTTT.

The chain carries TRBV7-3 and TRBJ2-3, with TRBD2 matching over 9 bases. Germline values: CDR1 SGHTA, CDR2 FQGTGA. V shed 1 base and J 2 bases; nucleotides not matched to a gene: 7. The CDR3 is 17 residues long. The CDR3 loop reads CASSLRASGDTTDTQYF. CDR3 nucleotides: TGTGCCAGCAGCTTAAGGGCTAGCGGGGACACCACAGATACGCAGTATTTT.

The V call is TRBV19, the J call TRBJ1-2, with 9 bases fitting TRBD1. This CDR3 has 15 amino acids. Unmatched junction bases numbered 8, after V lost 5 bases and J lost 4 bases. Germline CDR1 is LNHDA and CDR2 is SQIVND (reference sequence). This CDR3 reads CASSFSGTGTYGYTF. For the CDR3, the DNA is TGTGCCAGTAGTTTCTCCGGGACAGGGACCTATGGCTACACCTTC.

This chain links TRBV4-3 with TRBJ2-2, with D possibly matching TRBD1 (6 bases). Germline values: CDR1 LGHNA, CDR2 YSLEER. V lost 0 bases and J 1 base, leaving 9 bases between the germline ends. The CDR3 is 16 residues long. CDR3 sequence reads: CASSQEPGQNTGELFF. In nucleotides, the CDR3 is TGCGCCAGCAGCCAAGAACCGGGACAGAACACCGGGGAGCTGTTTTTT.